These 20 T cell receptor beta chains came from one sample sequenced in a study of blood T cells in healthy people across ages. Primers used in a second PCR of roughly 7 to 12 cycles were a sample-barcoded 5' primer and a J-beta primer mix. MiXCR, applied by TCRdb to the 5' RACE reads, yields one record per CDR3 protein. Found here are about a million distinct CDR3 sequences, roughly half of them singletons; the top ten hold 20% to 25%. Sequences were obtained from blood. These receptors originate from a woman aged 55-69 years in good health.

This clonotype was found a few times. The chain is built from TRBV29-1 and TRBJ1-2, with D unclear. Germline V gives CDR1 SQVTM, CDR2 ANQGSEA. The V and J ends lost 4 bases and 5 bases respectively, with 11 bases between them. The CDR3 runs to 12 residues. This CDR3 reads CSVVLGSYGYTF. The CDR3 DNA reads TGCAGCGTTGTCTTGGGGTCATATGGCTACACCTTC.

This clonotype occurred a few times. The chain recombines TRBV7-6 with TRBJ2-7; no definite D call. The CDR3 consists of 14 residues. CDR1 SGHVS and CDR2 FNYEAQ come from the germline V gene. V lost 1 base, J lost 0 bases, and 7 bases lay in between. The CDR3 reads CASSLDRPSYEQYF. Written as DNA, the CDR3 is TGTGCCAGCAGCTTAGACAGACCCTCCTACGAGCAGTACTTC.

This clonotype was picked up a small number of times. The chain has TRBV29-1 and TRBJ2-1, with 11 positions matching TRBD2. This CDR3 contains 15 residues. Germline V gene lookup returns CDR1 SQVTM and CDR2 ANQGSEA. V dropped 3 bases and J dropped 3; count of bases not matched to a gene: 4. Here the CDR3 reads CSVDRGTSGYNEQFF. The CDR3 DNA reads as TGCAGCGTTGATAGGGGGACTAGCGGCTACAATGAGCAGTTCTTC.

The chain employs TRBV30 and TRBJ2-5; D possibly corresponds to TRBD2 (6 bases). Germline values: CDR1 GTSNPN, CDR2 SVGIG (reference sequence). Trimming took off 2 bases at V and 4 bases at J, with 17 bases between the two ends. The CDR3 runs to 15 residues. The CDR3 sequence is CAWSPPGVSRETQYF. CDR3 nucleotides: TGTGCCTGGAGTCCCCCGGGAGTTTCACGAGAGACCCAGTACTTC.

This clonotype was found once. The chain is built from TRBV4-1 and TRBJ2-1; 8 nucleotides match TRBD2. The germline CDR1 and CDR2 sequences are MGHRA and YSYEKL. This CDR3 has 15 residues. V was pared by 0 bases and J by 11 bases, with 9 bases of the junction left unmatched. The CDR3 protein is CASSQDGFGGAQQFF. As DNA, the CDR3 is TGCGCCAGCAGCCAAGACGGGTTCGGGGGGGCTCAGCAGTTCTTC.

The chain recombines TRBV2 with TRBJ1-4; D gene ambiguous. This CDR3 contains 14 residues. Between the trimmed V and J ends, which lost 7 bases and 5 bases, there was a span of 14 bases. The V gene's germline CDR1 is SNHLY and CDR2 FYNNEI. The CDR3 DNA is TGTGCCAGCAAGCCCGGGTCGAACAATGAAAAACTGTTTTTT. It translates to CASKPGSNNEKLFF. The full variable domain, rest sourced from reference TRBV2 and TRBJ1-4, is EPEVTQTPSHQVTQMGQEVILRCVPISNHLYFYWYRQILGQKVEFLVSFYNNEISEKSEIFDDQFSVERPDGSNFTLKIRSTKLEDSAMYFCASKPGSNNEKLFFGSGTQLSVL.

V and J are TRBV3-1 and TRBJ2-1; 14 bases are a match to TRBD2. CDR3 size: 16 residues. Germline V lookup: CDR1 LGHDT, CDR2 YNNKEL (reference sequence). With 1 base clipped from V and 8 bases from J, the junction kept 4 bases outside the gene matches. CDR3 nucleotides: TGTGCCAGCAGCCAAGTGACTAGCGGGAGGGTCCATGAGCAGTTCTTC. Its translation is CASSQVTSGRVHEQFF.

This clonotype was seen once. The rearrangement joins TRBV27 to TRBJ2-1, with a possible D match to TRBD2 (6 bases). V was clipped by 4 bases and J by 2 bases, with 18 bases between them. Germline CDR1 and CDR2: MNHEY and SMNVEV (reference sequence). This CDR3 is built from 17 residues. The CDR3 protein is CASSYATPGVTYNEQFF. DNA for the CDR3: TGTGCCAGCAGTTACGCCACCCCGGGGGTAACCTACAATGAGCAGTTCTTC.

The chain couples TRBV28 to TRBJ2-3, with D uncertain. The CDR3 covers 10 residues. Per germline, CDR1 MDHEN and CDR2 SYDVKM. The V gene lost 6 bases and the J gene lost 9 bases, with 7 bases spanning the gap. This CDR3 is CASSPLTQYF. The CDR3 DNA follows: TGTGCCAGCAGCCCTTTGACGCAGTATTTT.

The chain uses TRBV5-1 and TRBJ2-3, with D perhaps TRBD1 (6 bases). Deletions cut 0 bases from V and 4 bases from J, with 15 bases between. The CDR3 length is 16 residues. Per the germline V gene, CDR1 is SGHRS and CDR2 is YFSETQ. DNA for the CDR3: TGCGCCAGCAGCTTGGCCGTTGGGGGCTTCGCAGATACGCAGTATTTT. Residues: CASSLAVGGFADTQYF.

This clonotype was detected a few times. The rearrangement uses TRBV7-3 and TRBJ2-6; D possibly corresponds to TRBD1 (6 bases). The germline CDR1 and CDR2 sequences are SGHTA and FQGTGA. The CDR3 runs to 16 residues. V shed 5 bases and J shed 2 bases, with 13 bases lying between them. The CDR3 here is CASSPSGGTGANVLTF. CDR3 in DNA: TGTGCCAGCAGCCCAAGTGGGGGCACTGGGGCCAACGTCCTGACTTTC.

This clonotype was recorded many times. The genes are TRBV4-1 and TRBJ1-5; 8 bases are shared with TRBD1. The CDR3 has 17 amino acids. Germline-derived CDR1 and CDR2 are MGHRA and YSYEKL. The V segment lost 0 bases and the J segment 2 bases; nucleotides outside the gene matches: 6. This chain's CDR3 is CASSQEGQGAGNQPQHF. In DNA form, the CDR3 reads TGCGCCAGCAGCCAAGAGGGGCAGGGGGCTGGCAATCAGCCCCAGCATTTT.

V usage is TRBV27 and J usage is TRBJ2-5, with 7 bases aligning to TRBD2. Germline V gene sequence: CDR1 MNHEY, CDR2 SMNVEV (reference sequence). The V and J ends lost 6 bases and 5 bases, in that order; junction bases with no gene match: 9. This CDR3 has 14 residues. CDR3 region: CASSPGQAGETQYF. DNA for the CDR3: TGTGCCAGCAGCCCCGGCCAAGCGGGGGAGACCCAGTACTTC.

The chain couples TRBV7-2 to TRBJ1-5, with a tentative D call TRBD1 (6 bases). Deletions cut 5 bases from V and 3 bases from J, with 11 bases between. There are 14 residues in the CDR3. Germline V gives CDR1 SGHTA, CDR2 FQGNSA. The CDR3 coding sequence is TGTGCCAGCAGCCCTCAGGGGAACAATCAGCCCCAGCATTTT. It codes for CASSPQGNNQPQHF.

The CDR3 region is CASSLKGLADNEQFF. CDR3 coding DNA: TGTGCCAGCAGCTTAAAGGGACTAGCGGACAATGAGCAGTTCTTC. The genes are TRBV7-9 and TRBJ2-1; 11 bases are a match to TRBD2. CDR1 is SEHNR and CDR2 is FQNEAQ in the germline V gene (reference sequence). Germline trimming cut 2 bases from V and 5 bases from J; bases unmatched to any gene: 2. CDR3 length: 15 residues.

The gene calls are TRBV29-1 and TRBJ2-2, with TRBD2 matching over 7 bases. With 3 bases clipped from V and 7 bases from J, the junction kept 5 bases outside the gene matches. This CDR3 contains 13 residues. The germline CDR1 and CDR2 sequences are SQVTM and ANQGSEA. CDR3 protein: CSVDVGRHGELFF. The DNA for the CDR3 is TGCAGCGTTGATGTCGGGAGGCACGGGGAGCTGTTTTTT.

The V call is TRBV6-5, the J call TRBJ2-5; TRBD2 might be the D (6 bases). Germline CDR1 MNHEY, CDR2 SVGAGI. V was trimmed by 6 bases and J by 2 bases, leaving 16 bases between them. The CDR3 runs 15 residues. CDR3 sequence reads: CASSPGGFWQETQYF. CDR3 in DNA: TGTGCCAGCAGCCCCGGAGGGTTTTGGCAAGAGACCCAGTACTTC.

CDR3 DNA sequence: TGTGCCAGCAGTGAAGCGCACAGGGGAGACCTCCACTTT. This codes for CASSEAHRGDLHF. The chain combines TRBV2 with TRBJ1-6; 7 bases are a match to TRBD1. The CDR3 sequence is 13 residues long. The V and J ends lost 0 bases and 15 bases, in that order; junction bases with no gene match: 5. The germline V gene has CDR1 SNHLY and CDR2 FYNNEI. The full variable domain, completed using reference TRBV2 and TRBJ1-6, is EPEVTQTPSHQVTQMGQEVILRCVPISNHLYFYWYRQILGQKVEFLVSFYNNEISEKSEIFDDQFSVERPDGSNFTLKIRSTKLEDSAMYFCASSEAHRGDLHFGNGTRLTVT.

CDR3 residues: CAWSLKGTRDEQYF. The DNA for the CDR3 is TGTGCCTGGAGCCTAAAAGGGACTAGGGACGAGCAGTACTTC. The chain joins TRBV30 to TRBJ2-7; 8 nucleotides line up with TRBD2. The CDR3 extends over 14 amino acids. The germline V gene encodes CDR1 GTSNPN and CDR2 SVGIG (reference sequence). Unmatched junction bases numbered 9, after V lost 3 bases and J lost 5 bases.

This clonotype was counted at least ten times. The rearrangement uses TRBV20-1 and TRBJ2-1, with TRBD2 identical over 13 bases. The CDR3 extends over 14 amino acids. Per germline, CDR1 DFQATT and CDR2 SNEGSKA (reference sequence). The J segment lost 3 bases and the V segment lost 5 bases, leaving 1 base of the junction unmatched. In DNA form, the CDR3 reads TGCAGTGCTCGGACTAGCGGGAGCTACAATGAGCAGTTCTTC. This gives the protein CSARTSGSYNEQFF.